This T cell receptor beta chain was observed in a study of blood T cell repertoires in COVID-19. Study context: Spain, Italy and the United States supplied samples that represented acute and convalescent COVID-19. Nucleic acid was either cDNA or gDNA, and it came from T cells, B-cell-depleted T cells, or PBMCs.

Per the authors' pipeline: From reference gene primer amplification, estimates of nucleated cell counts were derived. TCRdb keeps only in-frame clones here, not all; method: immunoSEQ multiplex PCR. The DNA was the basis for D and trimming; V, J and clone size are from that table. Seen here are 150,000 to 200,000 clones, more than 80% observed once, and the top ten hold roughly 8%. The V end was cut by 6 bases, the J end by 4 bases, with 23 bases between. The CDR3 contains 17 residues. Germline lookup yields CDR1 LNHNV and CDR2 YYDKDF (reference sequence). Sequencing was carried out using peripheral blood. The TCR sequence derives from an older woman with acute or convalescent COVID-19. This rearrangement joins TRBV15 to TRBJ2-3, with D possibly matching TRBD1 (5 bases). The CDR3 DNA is TGTGCCACCAGGGGGCGGAAAGACTTTACCAGGGCAGATACGCAGTATTTT. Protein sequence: CATRGRKDFTRADTQYF.